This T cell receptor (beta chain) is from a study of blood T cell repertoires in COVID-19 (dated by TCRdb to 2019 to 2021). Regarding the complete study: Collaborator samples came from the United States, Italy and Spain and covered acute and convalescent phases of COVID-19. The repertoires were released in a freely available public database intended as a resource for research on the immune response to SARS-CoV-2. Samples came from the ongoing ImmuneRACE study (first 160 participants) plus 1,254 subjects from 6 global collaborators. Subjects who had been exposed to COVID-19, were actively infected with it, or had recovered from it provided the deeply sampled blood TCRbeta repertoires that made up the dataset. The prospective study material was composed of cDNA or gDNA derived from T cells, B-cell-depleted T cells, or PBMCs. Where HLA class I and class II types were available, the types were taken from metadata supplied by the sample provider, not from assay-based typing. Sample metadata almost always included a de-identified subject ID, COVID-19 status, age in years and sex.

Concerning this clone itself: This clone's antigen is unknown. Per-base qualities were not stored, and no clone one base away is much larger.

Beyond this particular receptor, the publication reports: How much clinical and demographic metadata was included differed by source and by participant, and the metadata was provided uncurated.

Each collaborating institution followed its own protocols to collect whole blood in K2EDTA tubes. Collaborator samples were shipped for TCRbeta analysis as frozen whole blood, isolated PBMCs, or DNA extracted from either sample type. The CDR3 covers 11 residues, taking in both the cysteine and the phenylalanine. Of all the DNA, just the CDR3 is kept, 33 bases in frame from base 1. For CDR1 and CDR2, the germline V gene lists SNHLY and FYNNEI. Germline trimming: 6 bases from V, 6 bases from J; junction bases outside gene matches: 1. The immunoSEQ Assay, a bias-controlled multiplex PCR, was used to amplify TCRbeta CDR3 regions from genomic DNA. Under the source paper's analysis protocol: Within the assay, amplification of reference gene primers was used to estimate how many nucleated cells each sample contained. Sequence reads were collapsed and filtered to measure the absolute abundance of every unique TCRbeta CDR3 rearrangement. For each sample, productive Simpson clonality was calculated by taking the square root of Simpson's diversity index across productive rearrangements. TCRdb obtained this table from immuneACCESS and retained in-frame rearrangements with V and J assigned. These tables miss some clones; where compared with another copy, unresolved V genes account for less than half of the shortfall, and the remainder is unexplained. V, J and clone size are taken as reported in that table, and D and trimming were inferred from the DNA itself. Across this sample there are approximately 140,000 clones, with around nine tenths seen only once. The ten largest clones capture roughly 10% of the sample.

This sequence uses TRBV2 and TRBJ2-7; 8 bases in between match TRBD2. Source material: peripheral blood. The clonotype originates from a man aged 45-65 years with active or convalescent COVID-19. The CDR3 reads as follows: CASRTSAEQYF. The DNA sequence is TGTGCCAGCAGGACTAGCGCCGAGCAGTACTTC.